The 8 T cell receptor beta chains presented below share a single source sample, sequenced in a study of blood T cell repertoires in COVID-19. Produced via immunoSEQ multiplex PCR; TCRdb's table is partial and in-frame only. The sample includes some 150,000 clones, about 88% of them seen just once. Sequenced material: PBMCs or T cells enriched from blood (not recorded which). These receptors all come from a woman aged 18-29 years who had recovered from COVID-19.

The V gene is TRBV7-3, the J gene TRBJ2-7, with 8 bases aligning to TRBD2. Losses at the gene ends were 5 bases for V and 3 bases for J; bases not matched to a gene: 9. Germline V CDR1 and CDR2: SGHTA, FQGTGA. The CDR3 length is 15 residues. CDR3 nucleotides: TGTGCCAGCAGCCTGGCGGCGGGAGGCTACTACGAGCAGTACTTC. It specifies CASSLAAGGYYEQYF.

The chain has TRBV15 and TRBJ2-1; 14 bases fit TRBD2. Germline V gives CDR1 LNHNV, CDR2 YYDKDF (reference sequence). The length of the CDR3 is 15 residues. The trim removed 0 bases at V and 14 bases at J, leaving 6 bases unmatched. The CDR3 loop is CATSRDGTSGRMKFF. The CDR3 DNA sequence: TGTGCCACCAGCAGAGACGGGACTAGCGGGAGAATGAAGTTCTTC.

This chain uses TRBV7-9 with TRBJ1-2, with D perhaps matching TRBD1 (5 bases). CDR1 and CDR2 (germline): SEHNR, FQNEAQ (reference sequence). CDR3 length equals 13 residues. V shed 2 bases and J shed 7 bases, with 11 bases lying between them. CDR3 nucleotide sequence: TGTGCCAGCAGCTTACCCAGGGTACGTGGCTACACCTTC. The encoded protein is CASSLPRVRGYTF.

This rearrangement joins TRBV12-3 or TRBV12-4 to TRBJ1-2, with a weak D call TRBD1 (5 bases). Trimming removed 3 bases at V and 8 bases at J, with 10 bases between. The CDR3 spans 12 residues. CDR3 loop: CASSFPGGGYTF. The CDR3 DNA reads TGTGCCAGCAGTTTCCCGGGGGGAGGCTACACCTTC.

The chain joins TRBV19 to TRBJ2-2, with a weak D call TRBD1 (5 bases). CDR3 length: 15 amino acids. Trimming cost V 8 bases and J 7 bases, with 20 bases left between them. Germline values: CDR1 LNHDA, CDR2 SQIVND (reference sequence). The CDR3 bases are TGTGCCAGTCTGGGCAGCCAGGGCGTCAGCGGGGAGCTGTTTTTT. Translating it yields CASLGSQGVSGELFF. The full variable domain, completed using reference TRBV19 and TRBJ2-2, is DGGITQSPKYLFRKEGQNVTLSCEQNLNHDAMYWYRQDPGQGLRLIYYSQIVNDFQKGDIAEGYSVSREKKESFPLTVTSAQKNPTAFYLCASLGSQGVSGELFFGEGSRLTVL.

CDR3 residues: CASSFRDRNTDTQYF. The CDR3 DNA is TGTGCCAGCAGTTTCCGGGACAGAAACACAGATACGCAGTATTTT. The chain carries TRBV27 and TRBJ2-3; 7 positions agree with TRBD1. In germline, CDR1 is MNHEY, CDR2 SMNVEV (reference sequence). V lost 3 bases to trimming and J lost 2 bases; unmatched junction nucleotides: 5. This CDR3 has 15 amino acids.

This rearrangement joins TRBV2 to TRBJ2-7; 7 nucleotides align to TRBD1. This CDR3 is 12 amino acids long. Losses at the gene ends were 8 bases for V and 5 bases for J; bases not matched to a gene: 6. From germline, CDR1 is SNHLY and CDR2 FYNNEI. The CDR3 DNA is TGTGCCAGCCTGACAGGGTGGCACGAGCAGTACTTC. Protein: CASLTGWHEQYF.

This sequence joins TRBV15 and TRBJ1-3; no clear D gene. This CDR3 has 15 residues. CDR1 LNHNV and CDR2 YYDKDF come from the germline V gene (reference sequence). The germline V and J ends were trimmed by 3 bases and 0 bases, with 9 bases remaining between them. The DNA for the CDR3 is TGTGCCACCAGCAGTGGAGGCCACTCTGGAAACACCATATATTTT. Amino acids: CATSSGGHSGNTIYF.